These T cell receptor beta chains were read from a single sample in a study of control samples from healthy donors and cancer patients. Sequenced by immunoSEQ multiplex PCR; TCRdb stores in-frame clones only, minus some. The table includes under 70,000 clones, 90% detected once. The specimen sequenced was PBMCs. Receptors originate from a woman aged 45-59 years with colorectal cancer. CDR3s include the opening cysteine and the closing phenylalanine or tryptophan. A D gene is named only where the DNA matches it firmly. Not every row has a clone size; where given, it reads once, few, many or a size class.

v_gene	j_gene	d_gene	abundance	CDR3nt	CDR3aa
TRBV18	TRBJ1-5	.	.	TGTGCCAGCTCACCAACCGGGACAAGCAATCAGCCCCAGCATTTT	CASSPTGTSNQPQHF
TRBV7-3	TRBJ1-1	TRBD1	.	TGTGCCACAAGACAGGGGCCGAACACTGAAGCTTTCTTT	CATRQGPNTEAFF
TRBV19	TRBJ2-3	.	.	TGTGCCAGCCGCCGGGACTCGAAAAAAACTAGCACAGATACGCAGTATTTT	CASRRDSKKTSTDTQYF
TRBV28	TRBJ2-3	.	once	TGTGCCAGCAGTGGAGAGGATAGTACGCAGTATTTT	CASSGEDSTQYF
TRBV5-1	TRBJ2-1	.	.	TGCGCCAGCAGCAGGGGCCTGGGGGAGCAGTTCTTC	CASSRGLGEQFF
TRBV20-1	TRBJ1-5	.	.	TGCAGTGCTAGTCGGGGGGCCCGTAGATATAGCAATCAGCCCCAGCATTTT	CSASRGARRYSNQPQHF
TRBV6-1	TRBJ1-4	.	few	TGTGCCAGCAGTGAATGGTCAGGGCCAACTAATGAAAAACTGTTTTTT	CASSEWSGPTNEKLFF
TRBV18	TRBJ1-3	.	.	TGTGCCAGCTCACCACGTACACTCGCGGGGACTGGAAACACCATATATTTT	CASSPRTLAGTGNTIYF
TRBV19	TRBJ2-1	.	.	TGTGCCATCTCCCCTGGGGGCAATCAGGTTGAGCAGTTCTTC	CAISPGGNQVEQFF
TRBV28	TRBJ2-7	TRBD2	.	TGTGCCAGCAGACGAGAACTAGCGGGAGGTCCGGAGCAGTACTTC	CASRRELAGGPEQYF
TRBV19	TRBJ1-5	.	.	TGTGCCAGCTCTAGGGCAGGGGGCAATCAGCCCCAGCATTTT	CASSRAGGNQPQHF
TRBV2	TRBJ1-1	.	.	TGTGCTCAGCAGTTGTGGCAGGGTAGGACTGAAGCTTTCTTT	CAQQLWQGRTEAFF
TRBV7-2	TRBJ2-5	TRBD2	.	TGTGCCAGCAGCTTAGTGGCTAGCGGGGGGGCTGGGGGAGAGACCCAGTACTTC	CASSLVASGGAGGETQYF